This T cell receptor beta chain was sequenced during a study of monozygotic twins with cystic fibrosis. Study background: Libraries were built from three micrograms of fragmented DNA using about 16 PCR cycles.

The CDR3 sequence is 14 residues long. The germline gives CDR1 SEHNR, CDR2 FQNEAQ (reference sequence). The V segment lost 5 bases and the J segment 2 bases; nucleotides outside the gene matches: 5. Repertoires were generated with immunoSEQ multiplex PCR, while TCRdb's copy carries only in-frame clones and drops some. Counted here are about 35,000 clones, approximately 67% occurring once; the ten biggest clones make up 0.7% to 1%. Study results and limitations: Shared CDR3 numbers were not associated with age, concordance or severity. Low clonality (median about 0.0095) suggested a mostly naive repertoire. J usage was most co-twin-similar in 8 of 16 pairs, V in 13.

Remarks on this clone: As yet, its antigen is unknown.

V and J are TRBV7-9 and TRBJ2-7; 8 bases agree with TRBD2. The specimen sequenced was blood. The TCR originated in a girl aged 10 to 17 with cystic fibrosis. The CDR3 loop reads CASSDSGSPYEQYF. In nucleotides, the CDR3 is TGTGCCAGCAGCGACAGCGGGAGCCCCTACGAGCAGTACTTC.